These 6 T cell receptor beta chains were all obtained from the same sample, sequenced in a study of CD8+CD57+ T cells in acquired aplastic anemia. An expansion of CD8+CD57+ cells by flow cytometry had been shown in patients chosen for sequencing. Investigators profiled TCR beta VDJ and CDR3 from genomic DNA template. MiXCR, run by TCRdb on the reads, gives a single entry per CDR3 protein. The sample has 150,000 to 200,000 distinct CDR3 sequences, less than 60% seen once. The sequenced material came from sorted CD4+, CD8+, or CD8+CD57+ T cells (not recorded which) from PBMCs. The receptors were gathered from a human donor with aplastic anemia.

The chain is built from TRBV5-5 and TRBJ2-7; the D is unclear. This CDR3 has 13 amino acids. V was cut by 0 bases and J by 5 bases, with 9 bases left in between. From germline, CDR1 is SGHKS and CDR2 YYEKEE (reference sequence). The CDR3 reads CASSLDYYHEQYF. The CDR3 DNA reads TGTGCCAGCAGCTTGGACTACTACCACGAGCAGTACTTC.

V and J are TRBV24-1 and TRBJ2-7, with 8 bases matching TRBD1. The V and J ends lost 3 bases and 5 bases, in that order; junction bases with no gene match: 8. In germline, CDR1 is KGHDR, CDR2 SFDVKD. CDR3 size: 15 residues. Here the CDR3 reads CATSDGGQGGDEQYF. The CDR3 DNA reads TGTGCCACCAGTGATGGAGGACAGGGTGGTGACGAGCAGTACTTC.

There are a few counts of this clonotype. V and J are TRBV7-3 and TRBJ1-6; 8 bases are shared with TRBD1. The V and J ends lost 2 bases and 9 bases, in that order; junction bases with no gene match: 6. CDR3 length: 15 residues. Germline V gene sequence: CDR1 SGHTA, CDR2 FQGTGA. The CDR3 bases are TGTGCCAGCAGCTTATTGGACAGGGAATCTTCACCCCTCCACTTT. The encoded protein is CASSLLDRESSPLHF.

The rearrangement links TRBV7-8 to TRBJ2-7; D is perhaps TRBD2 (6 bases). With 4 bases removed from V and 2 bases from J, the gap between germline ends came to 9 bases. The germline V gene has CDR1 SGHVS and CDR2 FQNEAQ. The CDR3 consists of 13 residues. The CDR3 nucleotides are TGTGCCAGCAGCTGGGACTCCGCCTACGAGCAGTACTTC. Its protein product is CASSWDSAYEQYF.

About this clonotype: At one boundary the junction diverges from the germline segment, which might be a read error. The chain combines TRBV7-2 with TRBJ2-7; possible D gene TRBD1, 5 bases. The germline gives CDR1 SGHTA, CDR2 FQGNSA. The length of the CDR3 is 14 residues. CDR3 protein: CASTLVSGTYEQYF. The CDR3 DNA is TGTGCCAGCACCTTAGTGTCAGGGACCTACGAGCAGTACTTC.

This clonotype has only one observation. The rearrangement links TRBV4-1 to TRBJ1-1; 7 bases are a match to TRBD1. CDR3 length equals 13 residues. Germline CDR1 MGHRA, CDR2 YSYEKL. Trimming cost V 4 bases and J 4 bases; bases outside gene matches: 3. CDR3: CASSPPGGTEAFF. CDR3 DNA: TGCGCCAGCAGCCCACCAGGGGGCACTGAAGCTTTCTTT.